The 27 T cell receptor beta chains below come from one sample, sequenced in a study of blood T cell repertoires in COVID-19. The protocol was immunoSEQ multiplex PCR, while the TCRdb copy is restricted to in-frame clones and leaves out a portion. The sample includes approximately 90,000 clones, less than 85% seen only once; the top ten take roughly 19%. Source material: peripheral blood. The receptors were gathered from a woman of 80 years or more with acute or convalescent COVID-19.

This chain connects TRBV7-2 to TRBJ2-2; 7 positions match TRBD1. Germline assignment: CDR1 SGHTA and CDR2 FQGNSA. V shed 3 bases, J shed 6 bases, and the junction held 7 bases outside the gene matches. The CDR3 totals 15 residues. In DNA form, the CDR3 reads TGTGCCAGCAGCTTGGGACAGCTGATGTCCGGGGAGCTGTTTTTT. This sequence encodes CASSLGQLMSGELFF. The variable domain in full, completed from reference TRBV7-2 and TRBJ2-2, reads GAGVSQSPSNKVTEKGKDVELRCDPISGHTALYWYRQSLGQGLEFLIYFQGNSAPDKSGLPSDRFSAERTGGSVSTLTIQRTQQEDSAVYLCASSLGQLMSGELFFGEGSRLTVL.

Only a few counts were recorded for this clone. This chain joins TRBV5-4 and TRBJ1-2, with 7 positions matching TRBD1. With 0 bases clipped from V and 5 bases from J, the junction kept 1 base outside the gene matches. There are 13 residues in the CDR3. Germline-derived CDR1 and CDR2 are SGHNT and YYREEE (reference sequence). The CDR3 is CASSLDRGYGYTF. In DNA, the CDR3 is TGTGCCAGCAGCTTGGACAGGGGATATGGCTACACCTTC.

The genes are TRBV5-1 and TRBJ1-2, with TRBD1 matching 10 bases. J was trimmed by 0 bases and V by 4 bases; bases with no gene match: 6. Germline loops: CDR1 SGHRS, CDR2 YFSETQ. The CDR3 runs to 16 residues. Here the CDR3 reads CASSPDRGSPNYGYTF. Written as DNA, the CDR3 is TGCGCCAGCAGCCCGGACAGGGGGAGCCCTAACTATGGCTACACCTTC.

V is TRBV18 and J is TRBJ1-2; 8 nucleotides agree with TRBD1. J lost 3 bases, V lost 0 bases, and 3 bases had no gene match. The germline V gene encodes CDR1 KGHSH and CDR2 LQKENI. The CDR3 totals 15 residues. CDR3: CASSPPQGAYYGYTF. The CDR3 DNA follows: TGTGCCAGCTCACCACCGCAGGGGGCCTACTATGGCTACACCTTC. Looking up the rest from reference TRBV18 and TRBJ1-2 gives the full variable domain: NAGVMQNPRHLVRRRGQEARLRCSPMKGHSHVYWYRQLPEEGLKFMVYLQKENIIDESGMPKERFSAEFPKEGPSILRIQQVVRGDSAAYFCASSPPQGAYYGYTFGSGTRLTVV.

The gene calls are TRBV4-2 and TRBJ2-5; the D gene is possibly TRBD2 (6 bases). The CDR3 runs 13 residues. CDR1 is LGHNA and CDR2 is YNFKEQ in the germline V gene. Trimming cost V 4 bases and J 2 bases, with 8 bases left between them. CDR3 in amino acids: CASSREAQETQYF. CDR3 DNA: TGTGCCAGCAGCCGGGAGGCGCAAGAGACCCAGTACTTC.

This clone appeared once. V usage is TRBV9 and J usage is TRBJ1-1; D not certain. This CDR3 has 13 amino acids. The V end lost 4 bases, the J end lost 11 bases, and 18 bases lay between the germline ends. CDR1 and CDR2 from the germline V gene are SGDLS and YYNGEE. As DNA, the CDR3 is TGTGCCAGCAGCCCCGGACTGGGCCAAAATGCTTTCTTT. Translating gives CASSPGLGQNAFF.

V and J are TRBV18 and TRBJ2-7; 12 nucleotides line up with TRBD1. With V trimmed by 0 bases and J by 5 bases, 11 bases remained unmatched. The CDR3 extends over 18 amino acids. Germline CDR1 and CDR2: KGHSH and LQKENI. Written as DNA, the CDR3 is TGTGCCAGCTCACCACCCCGTGGGACAGGGGGCATAGGGAACGAGCAGTACTTC. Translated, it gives CASSPPRGTGGIGNEQYF. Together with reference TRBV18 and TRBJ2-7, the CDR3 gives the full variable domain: NAGVMQNPRHLVRRRGQEARLRCSPMKGHSHVYWYRQLPEEGLKFMVYLQKENIIDESGMPKERFSAEFPKEGPSILRIQQVVRGDSAAYFCASSPPRGTGGIGNEQYFGPGTRLTVT.

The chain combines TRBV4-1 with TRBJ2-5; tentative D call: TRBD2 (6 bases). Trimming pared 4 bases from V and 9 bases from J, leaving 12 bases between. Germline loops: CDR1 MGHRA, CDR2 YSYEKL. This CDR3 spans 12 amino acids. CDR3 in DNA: TGCGCCAGCAGCCGAGTCGGGACTCCCCAGTACTTC. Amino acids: CASSRVGTPQYF.

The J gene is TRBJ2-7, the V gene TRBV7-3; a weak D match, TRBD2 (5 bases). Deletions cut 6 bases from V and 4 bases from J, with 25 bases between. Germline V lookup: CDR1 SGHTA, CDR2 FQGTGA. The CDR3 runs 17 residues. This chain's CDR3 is CASRTRRPPPGGYEQYF. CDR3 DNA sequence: TGTGCCAGCAGAACAAGACGCCCCCCCCCGGGCGGGTACGAGCAGTACTTC.

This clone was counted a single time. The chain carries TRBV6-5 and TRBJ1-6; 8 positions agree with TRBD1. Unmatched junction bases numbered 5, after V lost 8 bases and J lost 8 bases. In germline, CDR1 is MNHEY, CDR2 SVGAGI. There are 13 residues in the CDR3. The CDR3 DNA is TGTGCCAGCGACCGACAGGGGTATTCACCCCTCCACTTT. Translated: CASDRQGYSPLHF.

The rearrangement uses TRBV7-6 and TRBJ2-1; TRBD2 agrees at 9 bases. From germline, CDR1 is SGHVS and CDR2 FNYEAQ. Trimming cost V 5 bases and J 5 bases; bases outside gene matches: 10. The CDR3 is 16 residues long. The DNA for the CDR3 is TGTGCCAGCAGCCCCCCGGCCAGCGGGAGGAACAATGAGCAGTTCTTC. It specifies CASSPPASGRNNEQFF.

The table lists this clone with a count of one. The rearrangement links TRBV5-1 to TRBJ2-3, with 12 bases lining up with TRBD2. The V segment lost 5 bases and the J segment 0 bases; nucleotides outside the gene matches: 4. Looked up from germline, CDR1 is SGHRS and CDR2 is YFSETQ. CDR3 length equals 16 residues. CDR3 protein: CASSPLAGGSTDTQYF. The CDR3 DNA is TGCGCCAGCAGTCCACTAGCGGGAGGTAGCACAGATACGCAGTATTTT.

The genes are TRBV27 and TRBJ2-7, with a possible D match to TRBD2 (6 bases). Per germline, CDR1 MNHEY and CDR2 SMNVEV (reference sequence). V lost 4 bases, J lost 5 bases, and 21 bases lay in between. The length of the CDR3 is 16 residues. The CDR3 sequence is CASSSSGTAGFHEQYF. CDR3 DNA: TGTGCCAGCAGTTCCTCCGGGACGGCGGGATTCCACGAGCAGTACTTC.

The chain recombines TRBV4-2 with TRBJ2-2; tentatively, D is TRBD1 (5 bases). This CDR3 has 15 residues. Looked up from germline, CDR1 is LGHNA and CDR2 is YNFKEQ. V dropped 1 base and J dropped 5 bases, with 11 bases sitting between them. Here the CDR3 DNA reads TGTGCCAGCAGCCAAGCAGGGTTGGGAACCGGGGAGCTGTTTTTT. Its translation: CASSQAGLGTGELFF.

The CDR3 here is CASSIDDRANQPQHF. As DNA, the CDR3 is TGTGCCAGTAGTATAGACGACAGGGCTAATCAGCCCCAGCATTTT. The chain links TRBV19 to TRBJ1-5; 7 bases map to TRBD1. CDR1 and CDR2 (germline): LNHDA, SQIVND (reference sequence). This CDR3 has 15 residues. J lost 4 bases, V lost 0 bases, and 3 bases had no gene match.

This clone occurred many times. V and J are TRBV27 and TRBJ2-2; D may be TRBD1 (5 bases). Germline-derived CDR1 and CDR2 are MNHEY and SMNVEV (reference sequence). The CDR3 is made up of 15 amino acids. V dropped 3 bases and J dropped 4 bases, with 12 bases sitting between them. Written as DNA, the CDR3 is TGTGCCAGCAGTTTCTCCATAGGGGCCACCGGGGAGCTGTTTTTT. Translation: CASSFSIGATGELFF.

The CDR3 DNA is TGTGCCAGCAGCTTGGCTCAGGGTTATGGCTACACCTTC. Its protein is CASSLAQGYGYTF. The chain has TRBV5-6 and TRBJ1-2; tentative D call: TRBD1 (5 bases). The CDR3 totals 13 residues. From germline, CDR1 is SGHDT and CDR2 YYEEEE. V lost 0 bases to trimming and J lost 5 bases, with 8 bases between them.

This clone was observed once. CDR3 DNA: TGTGCCAGTACCCTCCGCGGGAGCTTTTATAGCAATCAGCCCCAGCATTTT. It codes for CASTLRGSFYSNQPQHF. The chain uses TRBV19 and TRBJ1-5; no firm D call. Looked up from germline, CDR1 is LNHDA and CDR2 is SQIVND (reference sequence). With 7 bases removed from V and 0 bases from J, the gap between germline ends came to 19 bases. The CDR3 length is 17 residues.

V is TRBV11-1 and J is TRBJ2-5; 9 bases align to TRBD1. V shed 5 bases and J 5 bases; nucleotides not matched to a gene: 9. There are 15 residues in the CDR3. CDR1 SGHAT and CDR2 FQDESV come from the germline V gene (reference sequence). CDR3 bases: TGTGCCAGCAGCCAAGGGACAGGGAGAAGGGAGACCCAGTACTTC. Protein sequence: CASSQGTGRRETQYF.

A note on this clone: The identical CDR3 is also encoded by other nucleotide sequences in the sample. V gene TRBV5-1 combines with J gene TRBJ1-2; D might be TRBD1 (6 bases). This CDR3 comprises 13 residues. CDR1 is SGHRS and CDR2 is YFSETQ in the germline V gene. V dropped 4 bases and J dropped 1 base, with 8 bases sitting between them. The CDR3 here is CASSPDSNYGYTF. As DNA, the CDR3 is TGCGCCAGCAGCCCGGACAGTAACTATGGCTACACCTTC.

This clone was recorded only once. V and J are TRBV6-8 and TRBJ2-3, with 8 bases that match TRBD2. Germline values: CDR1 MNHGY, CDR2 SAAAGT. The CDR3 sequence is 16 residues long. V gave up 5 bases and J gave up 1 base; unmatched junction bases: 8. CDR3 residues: CASSERGSKGTDTQYF. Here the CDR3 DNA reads TGTGCCAGCAGTGAGCGGGGGAGTAAGGGCACAGATACGCAGTATTTT.

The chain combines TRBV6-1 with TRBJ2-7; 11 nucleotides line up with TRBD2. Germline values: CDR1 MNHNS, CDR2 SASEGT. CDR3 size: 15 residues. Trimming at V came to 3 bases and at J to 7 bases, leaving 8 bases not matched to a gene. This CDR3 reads CASSDRTSGSLEQYF. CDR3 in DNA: TGTGCCAGCAGTGACCGGACTAGCGGGTCGCTTGAGCAGTACTTC.

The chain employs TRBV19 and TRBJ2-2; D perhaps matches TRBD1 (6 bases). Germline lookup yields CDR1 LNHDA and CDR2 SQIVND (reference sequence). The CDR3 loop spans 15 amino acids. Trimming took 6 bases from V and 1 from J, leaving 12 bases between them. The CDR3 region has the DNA TGTGCCAGTAGAACCGGGACATTGAACACCGGGGAGCTGTTTTTT. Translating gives CASRTGTLNTGELFF.

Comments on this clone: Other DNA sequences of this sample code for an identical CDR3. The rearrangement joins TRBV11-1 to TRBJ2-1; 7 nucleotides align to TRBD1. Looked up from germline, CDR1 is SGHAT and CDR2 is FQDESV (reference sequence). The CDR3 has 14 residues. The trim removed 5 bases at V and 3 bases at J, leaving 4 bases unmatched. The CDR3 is CASSRRTGYNEQFF. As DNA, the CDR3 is TGTGCCAGCAGCCGGAGGACAGGCTACAATGAGCAGTTCTTC.

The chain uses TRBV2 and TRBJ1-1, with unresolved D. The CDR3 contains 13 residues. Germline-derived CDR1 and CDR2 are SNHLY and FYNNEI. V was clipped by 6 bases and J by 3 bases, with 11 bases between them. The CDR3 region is CASSAGVHTEAFF. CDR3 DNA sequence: TGTGCCAGCAGCGCGGGTGTGCACACTGAAGCTTTCTTT.

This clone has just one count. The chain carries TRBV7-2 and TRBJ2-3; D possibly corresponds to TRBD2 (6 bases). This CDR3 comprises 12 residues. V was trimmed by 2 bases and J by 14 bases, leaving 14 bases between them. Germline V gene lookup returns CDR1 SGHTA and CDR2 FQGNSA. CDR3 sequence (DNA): TGTGCCAGCAGCTTATTCGAGACTAGGACGTATTTT. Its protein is CASSLFETRTYF.

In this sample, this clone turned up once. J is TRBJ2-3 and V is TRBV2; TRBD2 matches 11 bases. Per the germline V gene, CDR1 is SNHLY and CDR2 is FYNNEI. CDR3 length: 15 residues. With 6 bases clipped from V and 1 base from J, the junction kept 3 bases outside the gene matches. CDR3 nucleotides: TGTGCCAGCAGCCTACTAGCGGGGGGCACAGATACGCAGTATTTT. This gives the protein CASSLLAGGTDTQYF.